Listed below are T cell receptor beta chains from one sample, sequenced in a study of T-cell reconstitution after alpha-beta-depleted transplantation in children. Each CDR3 protein gets one entry after TCRdb re-called the PCR reads with MiXCR. The table records about 110,000 distinct CDR3 sequences, about a tenth of them present only once. The sequencing here drew on PBMCs from the stem cell graft donor, taken from the stem cell graft. Receptors were obtained from a human donor who donated a stem cell graft to a child with acute lymphoblastic leukemia. Both conserved end residues are part of each CDR3. The D gene is left open where the match is weak. Size values are once, few and many counts, or a class for expanded clones, and some rows have none.

j_call,v_call,clone_size,d_call,cdr3_nt,cdr3_aa
TRBJ2-3,TRBV10-3,many,.,TGTGCCATCAGTGAGGGGCAGGCCACAGATACGCAGTATTTT,CAISEGQATDTQYF
TRBJ1-4,TRBV7-9,many,TRBD1,TGTGCCAGCAGCTCCTGGACAGGGGTCGAAAAACTGTTTTTT,CASSSWTGVEKLFF
TRBJ1-6,TRBV5-1,many,TRBD1,TGCGCCAGCAGCACCCGGGACAGGGGTAACTCCTATAATTCACCCCTCCACTTT,CASSTRDRGNSYNSPLHF
TRBJ2-5,TRBV5-1,many,TRBD1,TGCGCCAGCAGCGGGGACAGGTCCGCGGAGACCCAGTACTTC,CASSGDRSAETQYF
TRBJ1-5,TRBV27,many,.,TGTGCCAGCAGTTTATTGTCGGTGGGTAATCAGCCCCAGCATTTT,CASSLLSVGNQPQHF
TRBJ1-6,TRBV7-8,many,TRBD1,TGTGCCAGCAGCCCACTGACAGGGGAGGCCCACTTT,CASSPLTGEAHF
TRBJ2-3,TRBV4-1,many,.,TGCGCCAGCAGCCTCAGCGATACGCAGTATTTT,CASSLSDTQYF
TRBJ1-6,TRBV12-3/TRBV12-4,many,TRBD1,TGTGCCAGCAGCATCAGGGGGGCCGGTTCACCCCTCCACTTT,CASSIRGAGSPLHF
TRBJ1-3,TRBV3-1,many,TRBD1,TGTGCCAGCAGCCATCAAAGATGGGGGACAGCGGAGGGGTCTGGAAACACCATATATTTT,CASSHQRWGTAEGSGNTIYF
TRBJ1-4,TRBV28,many,.,TGTGCCAGCAGAGCCATGAGGATCGGTGGTGAAAAACTGTTTTTT,CASRAMRIGGEKLFF
TRBJ2-1,TRBV3-1,many,TRBD1,TGTGCCAGCAGCTGGACAGGGGGCAACAATGAGCAGTTCTTC,CASSWTGGNNEQFF
TRBJ1-5,TRBV20-1,many,.,TGCAGTGCTCGGGCCGACGGGTATAGCAATCAGCCCCAGCATTTT,CSARADGYSNQPQHF
TRBJ1-1,TRBV5-1,many,.,TGCGCCAGCAGCCCCGGACCGGGGGCCGTATTGACTGAAGCTTTCTTT,CASSPGPGAVLTEAFF
TRBJ1-5,TRBV20-1,many,TRBD1,TGCAGTGCTAGAAGGGGACAGGGGGATCAGCCCCAGCATTTT,CSARRGQGDQPQHF
TRBJ1-2,TRBV6-1,many,TRBD1,TGTGCCAGCAGACCTGGGACAGCTAATAACTATGGCTACACCTTC,CASRPGTANNYGYTF
TRBJ2-3,TRBV7-6,many,TRBD2,TGTGCCAGCAGCTACGGACTAGCGACAGATACGCAGTATTTT,CASSYGLATDTQYF
TRBJ1-5,TRBV12-3/TRBV12-4,many,.,TGTGCCAGCAGTCCCGGGACCGACCTTAGCAATCAGCCCCAGCATTTT,CASSPGTDLSNQPQHF
TRBJ1-1,TRBV7-2,.,.,TGTGCCAGCAGCTTTACGGGGTCCGATTTGACTGAAGCTTTCTTT,CASSFTGSDLTEAFF
TRBJ1-1,TRBV5-1,many,.,TGCGCCAGCAGCCTGGAGGGGCCGAACACTGAAGCTTTCTTT,CASSLEGPNTEAFF
TRBJ1-2,TRBV5-8,many,.,TGTGCCAGCAGACCGCCCAACCTCTATGGCTACACCTTC,CASRPPNLYGYTF
TRBJ2-3,TRBV9,many,TRBD2,TGTGCCAGCAGCGACGGGAGGCGGGAGTTCCCAGATACGCAGTATTTT,CASSDGRREFPDTQYF
TRBJ2-7,TRBV12-3/TRBV12-4,many,.,TGTGCCAGCAGACATGACAGCTCCTACGAGCAGTACTTC,CASRHDSSYEQYF
TRBJ1-1,TRBV4-3,many,.,TGCGCCAGCAGCCAAGATCTGGACGGCGGAGGGACTGAAGCTTTCTTT,CASSQDLDGGGTEAFF
TRBJ1-5,TRBV6-5,many,.,TGTGCCAGCAGTTTACAGGGAGGTCAGCCCCAGCATTTT,CASSLQGGQPQHF
TRBJ2-1,TRBV5-8,many,.,TGTGCCAGCAGCTCGACCCTATACAATGAGCAGTTCTTC,CASSSTLYNEQFF
TRBJ2-3,TRBV3-2,many,.,TGTGCCAGCAGCCCTCAGCGGGGGGGCACAGATACGCAGTATTTT,CASSPQRGGTDTQYF
TRBJ2-1,TRBV7-9,many,.,TGTGCCAGCAGCGCAGGGGCAACCTACAATGAGCAGTTCTTC,CASSAGATYNEQFF
TRBJ2-2,TRBV9,many,TRBD2,TGTGCCAGCAGCGTATCGGGAGGCGGGGAGCTGTTTTTT,CASSVSGGGELFF
TRBJ1-5,TRBV6-1,.,TRBD1,TGTGCCAGCAGTCATACAGGGGGGAGGGGTCAGCCCCAGCATTTT,CASSHTGGRGQPQHF
TRBJ1-6,TRBV11-2,many,.,TGTGCCAGCAGCCTCTTGGGGCAAATTAATTCACCCCTCCACTTT,CASSLLGQINSPLHF
TRBJ2-7,TRBV20-1,many,TRBD2,TGCAGTGCTAGAGATCTCGGGACTTTAGCGGGGGGCGAGCAGTACTTC,CSARDLGTLAGGEQYF